The 28 T cell receptor beta chains below all came from one sample that was sequenced in a study of cytomegalovirus exposure and HLA in healthy donors. A multiplex PCR was run with 60 Vbeta primers and 13 Jbeta primers. The assay was immunoSEQ multiplex PCR, and TCRdb's table has in-frame clones only and misses some. The listing contains more than 100,000 clones. Sequenced: PBMCs. These receptors came from a man aged 35 to 55 in good health and CMV-seronegative.

The chain joins TRBV15 to TRBJ2-7; 9 nucleotides line up with TRBD1. V was clipped by 4 bases and J by 4 bases; unmatched bases: 11. Germline assignment: CDR1 LNHNV and CDR2 YYDKDF (reference sequence). CDR3 length: 16 residues. The CDR3 loop is CATSTGDRAFGYEQYF. CDR3 bases: TGTGCCACCAGCACCGGGGACAGGGCGTTCGGATACGAGCAGTACTTC.

V gene TRBV18 combines with J gene TRBJ2-7, with D tentatively TRBD1 (5 bases). The germline V gene encodes CDR1 KGHSH and CDR2 LQKENI. The CDR3 consists of 13 residues. Trimming removed 6 bases at V and 3 bases at J, with 12 bases between. This chain's CDR3 is CASSPPGHYEQYF. CDR3 in DNA: TGTGCCAGCTCCCCGCCTGGACACTACGAGCAGTACTTC.

The chain couples TRBV6-1 to TRBJ1-2; 7 nucleotides agree with TRBD1. With V trimmed by 8 bases and J by 2 bases, 8 bases remained unmatched. Looked up from germline, CDR1 is MNHNS and CDR2 is SASEGT. The CDR3 totals 14 residues. The CDR3 sequence is CASLGTDRNYGYTF. The CDR3 DNA sequence: TGTGCCAGCCTCGGGACAGACAGAAACTATGGCTACACCTTC.

CDR3 coding DNA: TGCGCCAGCAGCCAGGACCGCCCGACAGGCCTGGGCTACACCTTC. It codes for CASSQDRPTGLGYTF. The chain has TRBV4-3 and TRBJ1-2; perhaps TRBD1 as D (6 bases). CDR3 length equals 15 residues. V was pared by 3 bases and J by 8 bases, with 19 bases between. CDR1 is LGHNA, CDR2 YSLEER, per germline.

J is TRBJ1-2 and V is TRBV18; no definite D call. V was pared by 4 bases and J by 2 bases, with 8 bases between. Germline V lookup: CDR1 KGHSH, CDR2 LQKENI. The CDR3 has 13 amino acids. As DNA, the CDR3 is TGTGCCAGCTCACTAACAGAAAACTATGGCTACACCTTC. This sequence encodes CASSLTENYGYTF.

Note on this clone: The junction and the germline gene differ at one end; a read error may be behind it. The rearrangement uses TRBV29-1 and TRBJ1-2; no definite D call. CDR3 length equals 8 residues. CDR1 and CDR2 from the germline V gene are SQVTM and ANQGSEA. CDR3 region: CSVEASLF. CDR3 in DNA: TGCAGCGTTGAGGCTAGCCTCTTC.

V and J are TRBV5-1 and TRBJ2-1; 8 bases align to TRBD1. Germline loops: CDR1 SGHRS, CDR2 YFSETQ. Unmatched junction bases numbered 11, after V lost 3 bases and J lost 3 bases. The CDR3 is 17 residues long. CDR3 nucleotides: TGCGCCAGCAGCTCCTACCCACCGGGACAGGTCTACAATGAGCAGTTCTTC. It specifies CASSSYPPGQVYNEQFF.

The V and J genes are TRBV29-1 and TRBJ1-3; D unresolved. V lost 2 bases, J lost 7 bases, and 12 bases lay in between. The germline gives CDR1 SQVTM, CDR2 ANQGSEA. This CDR3 has 13 residues. CDR3 DNA sequence: TGCAGCGTTGAACTGTTCGGGAAGAACACCATATATTTT. The encoded protein is CSVELFGKNTIYF.

The V gene is TRBV5-4, the J gene TRBJ2-5; D is possibly TRBD1 (5 bases). Trimming took off 3 bases at V and 7 bases at J, with 7 bases between the two ends. The CDR3 has 11 residues. Germline lookup yields CDR1 SGHNT and CDR2 YYREEE (reference sequence). This CDR3 reads CASSSQGTQYF. CDR3 coding DNA: TGTGCCAGCAGCTCTCAGGGGACCCAGTACTTC. Drawing the rest from reference TRBV5-4 and TRBJ2-5, the complete variable domain is ETGVTQSPTHLIKTRGQQVTLRCSSQSGHNTVSWYQQALGQGPQFIFQYYREEENGRGNFPPRFSGLQFPNYSSELNVNALELDDSALYLCASSSQGTQYFGPGTRLLVL.

The chain couples TRBV18 to TRBJ2-7; 7 bases agree with TRBD1. This CDR3 region has 14 residues. V was pared by 3 bases and J by 2 bases, with 4 bases of the junction left unmatched. CDR1 is KGHSH and CDR2 is LQKENI in the germline V gene. The CDR3 bases are TGTGCCAGCTCACCGGGACAGACCACCTACGAGCAGTACTTC. Encoded protein: CASSPGQTTYEQYF.

V and J are TRBV7-8 and TRBJ2-7, with 9 bases aligning to TRBD1. Germline values: CDR1 SGHVS, CDR2 FQNEAQ. J gave up 5 bases and V 5 bases, and 4 bases lay outside the gene matches. This CDR3 spans 13 amino acids. CDR3 nucleotides: TGTGCCAGCAGCCGGACAGGGGTTGACGAGCAGTACTTC. Its protein product is CASSRTGVDEQYF. Filled out from reference TRBV7-8 and TRBJ2-7, the complete variable domain reads GAGVSQSPRYKVAKRGQDVALRCDPISGHVSLFWYQQALGQGPEFLTYFQNEAQLDKSGLPSDRFFAERPEGSVSTLKIQRTQQEDSAVYLCASSRTGVDEQYFGPGTRLTVT.

V and J are TRBV7-9 and TRBJ2-1, with 8 nucleotides matching TRBD2. Germline loops: CDR1 SEHNR, CDR2 FQNEAQ (reference sequence). With V trimmed by 5 bases and J by 5 bases, 11 bases remained unmatched. The length of the CDR3 is 16 residues. The CDR3 region has the DNA TGTGCCAGCAGCCGAGAGTGGACTAGCATTAACAATGAGCAGTTCTTC. This gives the protein CASSREWTSINNEQFF.

This rearrangement joins TRBV2 to TRBJ2-2; possible D gene TRBD2, 5 bases. The germline gives CDR1 SNHLY, CDR2 FYNNEI. The CDR3 runs to 15 residues. Trimming removed 4 bases at V and 5 bases at J, with 14 bases between. CDR3 coding DNA: TGTGCCAGCAGTGGAAGCTCGCGAGGGACCGGGGAGCTGTTTTTT. Protein sequence: CASSGSSRGTGELFF.

This chain uses TRBV6-1 with TRBJ2-1, with 9 nucleotides matching TRBD2. Germline CDR1 and CDR2: MNHNS and SASEGT. This CDR3 has 15 residues. V lost 6 bases to trimming and J lost 6 bases; unmatched junction nucleotides: 9. CDR3 residues: CASRVGLAGFNEQFF. DNA of the CDR3: TGTGCCAGCAGAGTGGGTCTAGCGGGATTCAATGAGCAGTTCTTC.

The CDR3 DNA is TGTGCCAGCAGCCTGGGGGGGGCAGCGAATGAAAAACTGTTTTTT. Translation gives CASSLGGAANEKLFF. The chain carries TRBV7-8 and TRBJ1-4, with D perhaps matching TRBD1 (6 bases). The germline V and J ends were trimmed by 5 bases and 5 bases, with 15 bases remaining between them. The CDR3 length is 15 residues. The V gene's germline CDR1 is SGHVS and CDR2 FQNEAQ. The full variable domain, in which reference TRBV7-8 and TRBJ1-4 provide the parts outside the CDR3, is GAGVSQSPRYKVAKRGQDVALRCDPISGHVSLFWYQQALGQGPEFLTYFQNEAQLDKSGLPSDRFFAERPEGSVSTLKIQRTQQEDSAVYLCASSLGGAANEKLFFGSGTQLSVL.

This rearrangement joins TRBV18 to TRBJ2-5; 9 bases line up with TRBD1. The V segment lost 6 bases and the J segment 4 bases; nucleotides outside the gene matches: 6. The CDR3 covers 14 residues. Per the germline V gene, CDR1 is KGHSH and CDR2 is LQKENI. DNA for the CDR3: TGTGCCAGCTCTCCGGGACAGGGATTAGAGACCCAGTACTTC. This sequence encodes CASSPGQGLETQYF.

The rearrangement joins TRBV5-4 to TRBJ2-5; TRBD1 aligns across 7 bases. From germline, CDR1 is SGHNT and CDR2 YYREEE (reference sequence). V lost 0 bases, J lost 1 base, and 3 bases stayed unmatched. There are 15 residues in the CDR3. DNA for the CDR3: TGTGCCAGCAGCTTGGGGAACAGGGGCCAAGAGACCCAGTACTTC. It translates to CASSLGNRGQETQYF.

Here the CDR3 reads CASSEVGGSSYEQYF. The CDR3 nucleotides read TGTGCCAGCAGTGAAGTCGGAGGGAGCTCCTACGAGCAGTACTTC. The chain carries TRBV6-1 and TRBJ2-7, with D possibly being TRBD2 (6 bases). Trimming shortened V by 1 base and J by 0 bases, and 10 bases separated the two germline ends. The CDR3 runs to 15 residues. The germline CDR1 and CDR2 sequences are MNHNS and SASEGT.

V gene TRBV6-5 combines with J gene TRBJ2-2, with D perhaps TRBD1 (6 bases). The CDR3 loop spans 15 amino acids. The germline V and J ends were trimmed by 2 bases and 7 bases, with 14 bases remaining between them. Germline V lookup: CDR1 MNHEY, CDR2 SVGAGI. This CDR3 reads CASSYRQGMVGELFF. The CDR3 region has the DNA TGTGCCAGCAGTTACAGGCAGGGGATGGTCGGGGAGCTGTTTTTT.

The chain joins TRBV5-6 to TRBJ2-5; 9 nucleotides align to TRBD1. The CDR3 covers 14 residues. Trimming removed 3 bases from V and 5 bases from J; junction bases left unmatched: 5. Germline V CDR1 and CDR2: SGHDT, YYEEEE. CDR3 coding DNA: TGTGCCAGCAGCTCATGGGACAGGGTGGAGACCCAGTACTTC. This translates into CASSSWDRVETQYF.

The gene calls are TRBV11-2 and TRBJ2-2; no firm D call. V shed 7 bases and J shed 1 base, with 7 bases lying between them. Germline CDR1 reads SGHAT; CDR2 reads FQNNGV. The CDR3 loop spans 13 amino acids. The CDR3 DNA reads as TGTGCCAGCACGAGGCAGAACACCGGGGAGCTGTTTTTT. This translates into CASTRQNTGELFF.

The chain combines TRBV5-1 with TRBJ2-1; 10 positions match TRBD1. This CDR3 is 14 amino acids long. Germline V gives CDR1 SGHRS, CDR2 YFSETQ. V lost 4 bases to trimming and J lost 7 bases; unmatched junction nucleotides: 5. CDR3 bases: TGCGCCAGCAGCCCGGACAGGGGGAGGAATGAGCAGTTCTTC. Translating gives CASSPDRGRNEQFF.

The gene calls are TRBV4-3 and TRBJ1-3; D unresolved. The germline V gene has CDR1 LGHNA and CDR2 YSLEER. The CDR3 loop spans 17 amino acids. V lost 0 bases to trimming and J lost 4 bases, with 16 bases between them. The CDR3 region is CASSQDLGAQVGNTIYF. CDR3 sequence (DNA): TGCGCCAGCAGCCAAGATTTGGGAGCGCAGGTGGGAAACACCATATATTTT.

The rearrangement uses TRBV19 and TRBJ2-1; 10 bases align to TRBD2. The J segment lost 1 base and the V segment lost 6 bases, leaving 3 bases of the junction unmatched. Per germline, CDR1 LNHDA and CDR2 SQIVND (reference sequence). The CDR3 covers 15 residues. CDR3 residues: CASRWTSGSYNEQFF. CDR3 nucleotides: TGTGCCAGTAGATGGACTAGCGGATCCTACAATGAGCAGTTCTTC.

J is TRBJ1-4 and V is TRBV7-2; 9 bases are a match to TRBD1. The germline V gene has CDR1 SGHTA and CDR2 FQGNSA. With 5 bases clipped from V and 3 bases from J, the junction kept 7 bases outside the gene matches. The CDR3 is 16 amino acids. The CDR3 here is CASSLGQGVANEKLFF. The CDR3 nucleotides read TGTGCCAGCAGCCTGGGACAGGGAGTCGCTAATGAAAAACTGTTTTTT. The whole variable domain, filled in from reference TRBV7-2 and TRBJ1-4, reads GAGVSQSPSNKVTEKGKDVELRCDPISGHTALYWYRQSLGQGLEFLIYFQGNSAPDKSGLPSDRFSAERTGGSVSTLTIQRTQQEDSAVYLCASSLGQGVANEKLFFGSGTQLSVL.

The J gene is TRBJ2-3, the V gene TRBV4-3; D is perhaps TRBD1 (5 bases). This CDR3 spans 14 amino acids. CDR1 LGHNA and CDR2 YSLEER come from the germline V gene. Trimming pared 0 bases from V and 1 base from J, leaving 5 bases between. CDR3 residues: CASSQDRGTDTQYF. As DNA, the CDR3 is TGCGCCAGCAGCCAAGACAGGGGCACAGATACGCAGTATTTT.

The chain links TRBV7-9 to TRBJ1-1; no clear D gene. CDR3 length equals 12 residues. V gave up 3 bases and J gave up 7 bases, with 9 bases separating them. Germline loops: CDR1 SEHNR, CDR2 FQNEAQ (reference sequence). In nucleotides, the CDR3 is TGTGCCAGCAGCTTTAGTGTACGTGAAGCTTTCTTT. As protein: CASSFSVREAFF.

This rearrangement joins TRBV28 to TRBJ1-2; D is unresolved. Trimming took 4 bases from V and 6 from J, leaving 3 bases between them. The CDR3 consists of 10 residues. CDR1 is MDHEN and CDR2 is SYDVKM in the germline V gene. The CDR3 DNA reads as TGTGCCAGCAGTTCTAATGGCTACACCTTC. This encodes CASSSNGYTF.